The text below deals with one T cell receptor (beta chain). Its matching antigen is unknown. Each CDR3 protein is one row after TCRdb ran MiXCR on the 5' RACE reads. The sample includes roughly 4,000 distinct CDR3 sequences, around a tenth seen only once; the top ten take around 17%. The data stem from a study of spatial heterogeneity in lung cancer. Findings and limits, study-wide: Intratumoral expanded alpha and beta TCR counts were found to track tumor mutation counts. Among tumor T cells, estimated coverage was about 7% for alpha chains and roughly 14% for beta chains.

V gave up 5 bases and J gave up 10 bases, with 11 bases separating them. This CDR3 has 12 residues. Documented time point: sample taken at primary tumor resection. Donors were over 70 untreated early-stage non-small cell lung cancer patients. The authors sequenced whole RNA from tumor, nontumor lung or frozen PBMC without sorting. The clonotype was recovered from a female donor with early-stage non-small cell lung cancer. Sample: lung tumor tissue, taken at surgery. The rearrangement links TRBV12-3 or TRBV12-4 to TRBJ1-4; D gene uncertain. The CDR3 here is CASSRHQIKLFF. The CDR3, as DNA: TGTGCCAGCAGTCGCCACCAGATAAAACTGTTTTTT.